This entry lists 30 T cell receptor beta chains sequenced from one sample in a study of regulatory T cells in long-lasting Graves disease. Construction of TCR beta libraries relied on iRepertoire HTBI primers and on Arm-PCR targeting CDR3 regions. MiXCR, run by TCRdb on the multiplex PCR reads, gives a single entry per CDR3 protein. This sample has 300,000 or so distinct CDR3 sequences, with roughly a fifth found just once. Regarding time point: persistent/refractory GD, antithyroid drugs over 5 years with positive TRAb. The authors made the TCR library using RNA they extracted from PBMCs. Sequenced material: peripheral blood mononuclear cells (PBMCs), taken when the disease was refractory, from a patient treated with antithyroid drugs. The receptors derive from a female donor with Graves disease.

As regards this clonotype: This likely reflects a read error, since a far larger clone is one base away. The gene calls are TRBV27 and TRBJ1-5, with D perhaps TRBD1 (6 bases). The length of the CDR3 is 14 residues. Per germline, CDR1 MNHEY and CDR2 SMNVEV (reference sequence). The CDR3 loop is CASSRRGGNQPRHF. The CDR3 DNA reads as TGTGCCAGCAGTCGCAGGGGAGGCAATCAGCCCCGGCATTTT.

The J gene is TRBJ2-1, the V gene TRBV10-3, with 10 bases that match TRBD2. The CDR3 has 15 amino acids. Germline V gene lookup returns CDR1 ENHRY and CDR2 SYGVKD. V lost 10 bases and J lost 9; bases outside the gene matches: 15. The CDR3 loop reads CATRVASGSSREQFF. The CDR3 bases are TGTGCCACCAGAGTTGCTAGCGGGAGTAGCCGTGAGCAGTTCTTC.

The chain recombines TRBV28 with TRBJ2-3; perhaps TRBD2 as D (5 bases). The V end was cut by 11 bases, the J end by 3 bases, with 12 bases between. The CDR3 spans 12 residues. Germline CDR1 and CDR2: MDHEN and SYDVKM. The CDR3 nucleotides read TGTGCCGTCGAGGGCCTGACAGATACGCAGTATTTT. Translated, it gives CAVEGLTDTQYF.

This clonotype was counted between two and nine times. V gene TRBV5-1 combines with J gene TRBJ2-7; a possible D gene is TRBD2 (9 bases). Trimming took off 7 bases at V and 2 bases at J, with 31 bases between the two ends. The CDR3 extends over 19 amino acids. Germline lookup yields CDR1 SGHRS and CDR2 YFSETQ. CDR3 amino acids: CASYPDRDPSGAVPYEQYF. DNA of the CDR3: TGCGCCAGCTACCCGGACAGGGATCCTAGCGGGGCCGTCCCCTACGAGCAGTACTTC.

This clonotype has at least ten counts. V gene TRBV28 combines with J gene TRBJ2-7; D is undetermined. Germline-derived CDR1 and CDR2 are MDHEN and SYDVKM. The CDR3 is made up of 13 amino acids. Trimming shortened V by 3 bases and J by 7 bases, and 13 bases separated the two germline ends. CDR3 amino acids: CASSLYGLEEQYF. Written as DNA, the CDR3 is TGTGCCAGCAGTTTGTACGGTCTGGAAGAGCAGTACTTC.

The sample holds a few counts of this clonotype. The chain couples TRBV5-5 to TRBJ1-2, with 10 bases aligning to TRBD1. Germline values: CDR1 SGHKS, CDR2 YYEKEE (reference sequence). CDR3 length equals 16 residues. The V segment lost 0 bases and the J segment 4 bases; nucleotides outside the gene matches: 6. CDR3 loop: CASSLGRQGAAYGYTF. The CDR3 DNA follows: TGTGCCAGCAGCTTGGGAAGACAGGGGGCGGCCTATGGCTACACCTTC.

About this clonotype: This may be a read error, as it is one base from a much larger clone. This sequence joins TRBV12-3 or TRBV12-4 and TRBJ1-1, with 10 nucleotides matching TRBD1. After removal of 5 bases from V and 8 bases from J, the junction contained 5 bases not matched to a gene. There are 13 residues in the CDR3. The CDR3 spells CASSGDRGQEAFF. The CDR3 DNA sequence: TGTGCCAGCAGTGGTGACAGGGGGCAGGAAGCTTTCTTT.

This clonotype was counted ten times or more. V and J are TRBV9 and TRBJ1-4; 7 bases are a match to TRBD1. The CDR3 length is 16 residues. The V and J ends lost 4 bases and 8 bases, in that order; junction bases with no gene match: 14. Germline CDR1 and CDR2: SGDLS and YYNGEE. The DNA for the CDR3 is TGTGCCAGCAGCCCTACTGGAACAGGGGTCGGGGAAAAACTGTTTTTT. It specifies CASSPTGTGVGEKLFF.

The chain combines TRBV18 with TRBJ1-3; D uncertain. Germline assignment: CDR1 KGHSH and CDR2 LQKENI. V shed 6 bases and J shed 0 bases, with 9 bases lying between them. CDR3 length: 14 amino acids. CDR3 protein: CASSGSGSGNTIYF. The CDR3 bases are TGTGCCAGCTCCGGTTCCGGCTCTGGAAACACCATATATTTT.

The chain is built from TRBV20-1 and TRBJ1-5; D possibly corresponds to TRBD1 (6 bases). Trimming removed 3 bases at V and 2 bases at J, with 17 bases between. There are 16 residues in the CDR3. Germline-derived CDR1 and CDR2 are DFQATT and SNEGSKA (reference sequence). The CDR3 protein is CSARDGGGVGNQPQHF. The CDR3 DNA reads as TGCAGTGCTAGGGACGGAGGGGGAGTGGGCAATCAGCCCCAGCATTTT.

The sample holds many counts of this clonotype. The rearrangement uses TRBV2 and TRBJ2-2, with 12 bases fitting TRBD1. Germline CDR1 reads SNHLY; CDR2 reads FYNNEI. J was trimmed by 0 bases and V by 4 bases; bases with no gene match: 3. The CDR3 contains 17 residues. The CDR3 DNA reads TGTGCCAGCAGTGGGGACAGGGGGCTTTCGAACACCGGGGAGCTGTTTTTT. The encoded protein is CASSGDRGLSNTGELFF. Variable domain in full (rest from reference TRBV2 and TRBJ2-2): EPEVTQTPSHQVTQMGQEVILRCVPISNHLYFYWYRQILGQKVEFLVSFYNNEISEKSEIFDDQFSVERPDGSNFTLKIRSTKLEDSAMYFCASSGDRGLSNTGELFFGEGSRLTVL.

This clonotype was recorded a few times. The rearrangement links TRBV19 to TRBJ1-2; 7 bases line up with TRBD1. V lost 4 bases and J lost 4; bases outside the gene matches: 6. CDR1 and CDR2 from the germline V gene are LNHDA and SQIVND (reference sequence). CDR3 size: 14 residues. CDR3 DNA: TGTGCCAGTAGTACCCAAGGGACAGCCTATGGCTACACCTTC. Its protein product is CASSTQGTAYGYTF.

This chain joins TRBV7-2 and TRBJ2-5, with D maybe TRBD2 (5 bases). Germline lookup yields CDR1 SGHTA and CDR2 FQGNSA. CDR3 length: 17 amino acids. V lost 1 base and J 4 bases, leaving 19 bases between the germline ends. The CDR3, as DNA: TGTGCCAGCAGCTTAGTCCGCGGGCCTGAGTCTCCAGAGACCCAGTACTTC. Its protein product is CASSLVRGPESPETQYF.

The genes are TRBV28 and TRBJ1-1; a weak D match, TRBD1 (6 bases). The germline V gene has CDR1 MDHEN and CDR2 SYDVKM. CDR3 size: 15 residues. The V end lost 5 bases, the J end lost 1 base, and 14 bases lay between the germline ends. The CDR3 nucleotides are TGTGCCAGCAGTCGGGGTGGGACAAGGAACACTGAAGCTTTCTTT. This codes for CASSRGGTRNTEAFF.

In its sample, this clonotype was seen many times. This chain uses TRBV9 with TRBJ1-1; D unclear. In germline, CDR1 is SGDLS, CDR2 YYNGEE. The CDR3 loop spans 16 amino acids. The V gene lost 0 bases and the J gene lost 0 bases, with 12 bases spanning the gap. The CDR3 protein is CASSVEVGRMNTEAFF. Written as DNA, the CDR3 is TGTGCCAGCAGCGTAGAAGTCGGACGGATGAACACTGAAGCTTTCTTT.

This clonotype was counted many times. The genes are TRBV20-1 and TRBJ1-2, with D unclear. Germline values: CDR1 DFQATT, CDR2 SNEGSKA (reference sequence). This CDR3 region has 14 residues. Trimming took 3 bases from V and 4 from J, leaving 15 bases between them. CDR3 coding DNA: TGCAGTGCTAGCCGAGGGATCCCGTCCTATGGCTACACCTTC. Its protein is CSASRGIPSYGYTF.

This clonotype was seen ten or more times. This chain uses TRBV10-1 with TRBJ1-6; no reliable D call. The germline gives CDR1 WNHNN, CDR2 SYGVQD (reference sequence). This CDR3 is 14 amino acids long. Between the trimmed V and J ends, which lost 5 bases and 6 bases, there was a span of 11 bases. The CDR3 here is CASSPAGFNSPLHF. DNA of the CDR3: TGCGCCAGCAGTCCCGCAGGTTTTAATTCACCCCTCCACTTT.

V and J are TRBV20-1 and TRBJ1-3; D is ambiguous. This CDR3 comprises 18 residues. Per germline, CDR1 DFQATT and CDR2 SNEGSKA (reference sequence). The ends were cut back, 1 base at V and 3 bases at J, with 22 bases in the middle. The CDR3 loop is CSARAPKGSGSGGNTIYF. The CDR3 DNA reads as TGCAGTGCTAGAGCCCCTAAGGGATCGGGGTCCGGTGGAAACACCATATATTTT.

There are many counts of this clonotype. The chain joins TRBV6-5 to TRBJ2-7, with D unclear. Trimming pared 2 bases from V and 2 bases from J, leaving 16 bases between. The CDR3 runs to 16 residues. Germline V lookup: CDR1 MNHEY, CDR2 SVGAGI. This CDR3 reads CASSYGEGRRTYEQYF. The DNA of the CDR3 is TGTGCCAGCAGTTACGGGGAAGGTCGACGGACCTACGAGCAGTACTTC.

This clonotype has a count of ten or more. The genes are TRBV20-1 and TRBJ1-2; D gene uncertain. The CDR3 spans 11 residues. CDR1 is DFQATT, CDR2 SNEGSKA, per germline (reference sequence). V dropped 1 base and J dropped 10 bases, with 10 bases sitting between them. The chain's CDR3 is CSARVVGVYTF. CDR3 in DNA: TGCAGTGCTAGAGTGGTAGGAGTCTACACCTTC.

This clonotype was observed a few times. CDR3 sequence: CASSLGPGTSNQPQHF. For the CDR3, the DNA is TGTGCCAGCAGTTTGGGCCCGGGGACTAGCAATCAGCCCCAGCATTTT. The chain carries TRBV27 and TRBJ1-5; TRBD1 might be the D (5 bases). This CDR3 is 16 amino acids long. V gave up 3 bases and J gave up 0 bases, with 12 bases separating them. CDR1 and CDR2 (germline): MNHEY, SMNVEV (reference sequence).

In regard to this clonotype: One end of the junction varies from germline; a read error may be responsible. The chain combines TRBV6-4 with TRBJ1-4; TRBD1 is a possible D gene (5 bases). CDR1 MRHNA and CDR2 SNTAGT come from the germline V gene. This CDR3 region has 15 residues. The CDR3 spells CASSYSAGPNEKLFF. The CDR3 coding sequence is TGTGCCAGCAGTTACTCCGCGGGGCCCAATGAAAAACTGTTTTTT.

This chain uses TRBV9 with TRBJ2-3; the D is unclear. Per germline, CDR1 SGDLS and CDR2 YYNGEE. The germline V and J ends were trimmed by 4 bases and 7 bases, with 19 bases remaining between them. There are 15 residues in the CDR3. CDR3 sequence: CASSPTSNRGNTQYF. CDR3 nucleotides: TGTGCCAGCAGCCCCACCTCGAACCGAGGAAATACGCAGTATTTT.

V and J are TRBV28 and TRBJ2-7, with TRBD1 matching 8 bases. V lost 5 bases and J lost 3; bases outside the gene matches: 6. Germline loops: CDR1 MDHEN, CDR2 SYDVKM. The CDR3 covers 14 residues. The CDR3 region has the DNA TGTGCCAGCAGTCCCACAGGGGGGAACTACGAGCAGTACTTC. Protein product: CASSPTGGNYEQYF.

This clonotype was seen ten or more times. The chain couples TRBV27 to TRBJ2-7, with D perhaps matching TRBD1 or TRBD2 (6 bases each). The V end lost 5 bases, the J end lost 4 bases, and 21 bases lay between the germline ends. The germline V gene encodes CDR1 MNHEY and CDR2 SMNVEV (reference sequence). The CDR3 has 16 residues. CDR3: CASSPLGGPGEYEQYF. The CDR3 bases are TGTGCCAGCAGTCCGCTTGGGGGGCCCGGGGAGTACGAGCAGTACTTC.

This rearrangement joins TRBV20-1 to TRBJ2-1, with 8 nucleotides matching TRBD2. This CDR3 comprises 16 residues. The germline CDR1 and CDR2 sequences are DFQATT and SNEGSKA (reference sequence). V lost 3 bases, J lost 2 bases, and 9 bases stayed unmatched. The DNA for the CDR3 is TGCAGTGCTAGCGGACTTGGCGGGGGGCCCTACAATGAGCAGTTCTTC. Translating it yields CSASGLGGGPYNEQFF.

Many counts were recorded for this clonotype. The V gene is TRBV12-3 or TRBV12-4, the J gene TRBJ2-2; a possible D gene is TRBD1 (6 bases). This CDR3 region has 14 residues. V was trimmed by 5 bases and J by 5 bases, leaving 12 bases between them. DNA of the CDR3: TGTGCCAGCAGTCCCAGTACAGGGACCGGGGAGCTGTTTTTT. This gives the protein CASSPSTGTGELFF.

This clonotype occurred many times. The chain is built from TRBV20-1 and TRBJ2-5, with TRBD1 as a possible D gene (6 bases). V dropped 1 base and J dropped 4 bases, with 13 bases sitting between them. The CDR3 length is 14 residues. Germline V lookup: CDR1 DFQATT, CDR2 SNEGSKA (reference sequence). The CDR3 sequence is CSARGTGMTETQYF. CDR3 nucleotide sequence: TGCAGTGCTAGAGGTACAGGGATGACAGAGACCCAGTACTTC.

This clonotype was counted many times. The chain recombines TRBV12-5 with TRBJ2-5; no firm D call. CDR1 is LGHNT, CDR2 FRNRAP, per germline. V lost 7 bases to trimming and J lost 0 bases, with 18 bases between them. This CDR3 comprises 16 residues. The CDR3 region has the DNA TGTGCTAGTGCCATGGGTAGACTTTGGTACCAAGAGACCCAGTACTTC. As protein: CASAMGRLWYQETQYF.

This clonotype was detected only a few times. The chain uses TRBV9 and TRBJ2-5, with D tentatively TRBD2 (5 bases). V shed 4 bases and J shed 2 bases, with 15 bases lying between them. This CDR3 has 15 residues. Germline values: CDR1 SGDLS, CDR2 YYNGEE. CDR3 sequence reads: CASSTRGGSQETQYF. In nucleotides, the CDR3 is TGTGCCAGCAGCACCCGGGGTGGCAGTCAAGAGACCCAGTACTTC.